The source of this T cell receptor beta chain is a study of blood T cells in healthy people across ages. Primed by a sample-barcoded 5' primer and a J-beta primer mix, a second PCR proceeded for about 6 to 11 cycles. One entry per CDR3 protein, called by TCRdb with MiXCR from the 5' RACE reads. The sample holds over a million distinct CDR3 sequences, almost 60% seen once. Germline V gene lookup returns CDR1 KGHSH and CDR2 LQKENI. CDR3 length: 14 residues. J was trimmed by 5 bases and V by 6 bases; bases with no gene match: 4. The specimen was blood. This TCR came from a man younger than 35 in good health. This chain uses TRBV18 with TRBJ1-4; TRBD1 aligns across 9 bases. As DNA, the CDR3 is TGTGCCAGCTCCGGACAGGGGTCAAATGAAAAACTGTTTTTT. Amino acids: CASSGQGSNEKLFF. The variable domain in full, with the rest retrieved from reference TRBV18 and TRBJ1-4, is NAGVMQNPRHLVRRRGQEARLRCSPMKGHSHVYWYRQLPEEGLKFMVYLQKENIIDESGMPKERFSAEFPKEGPSILRIQQVVRGDSAAYFCASSGQGSNEKLFFGSGTQLSVL.